This TCR beta chain came from a study of shared clonotypes between healthy human individuals. V gave up 0 bases and J gave up 6 bases, with 12 bases separating them. Germline loops: CDR1 SGHAT, CDR2 FQNNGV. The CDR3 spans 15 residues. In this sample, this clone turned up a few times. Each subset's genomic DNA was split evenly across several immunoSEQ plates. Methods used by the authors: Filtering differed for immunoSEQ, which gave only junction sequences without quality scores. Some clones are missing from TCRdb's copy, which holds only in-frame ones; the method was immunoSEQ multiplex PCR. V, J and clone size were drawn from that table, and D and trimming were deduced from the DNA. The repertoire includes 470,000 or so clones, around 73% of them detected once, and around 12% sits in the top ten.

This clonotype was sampled from a woman in her 40s in good health. Some clones in this sample may be carry-over from other donors' samples. V gene TRBV11-2 combines with J gene TRBJ2-1; D is perhaps TRBD1 (6 bases). Sequenced input: PBMCs. The chain's CDR3 is CASSLEPGQINEQFF. CDR3 sequence (DNA): TGTGCCAGCAGCTTAGAACCCGGACAGATCAATGAGCAGTTCTTC.